This T cell receptor (beta chain) was documented in a study of regulatory T cells in long-lasting Graves disease (dated by TCRdb to about 2021). Concerning the study at large: Persistent Graves' disease meant more than 5 years of antithyroid drug treatment with TSH receptor autoantibodies that stayed positive. Antithyroid drugs had been taken for approximately 10 years on average by persistent Graves' disease patients in the clinical cohort. The study took place in China and was registered as a clinical trial. Patients with persistent Graves' disease were compared with patients with newly diagnosed Graves' disease using TCR sequencing and RNA sequencing of peripheral blood. TCR sequencing covered some 13 persistent and around 20 newly diagnosed Graves' disease patients, around 33 samples in total. What the authors observed across the whole study: Persistent patients shared more public clonotypes among themselves (more than 2,500) than newly diagnosed patients did (over 900). Persistent Graves' disease patients showed lower TCR Shannon entropy and fewer highly expanded clones than newly diagnosed patients, suggesting clonal expansion. Sequencing and analysis were limited to the TCR beta chain. As a limitation, the authors acknowledged that the small sample size may reduce accuracy. The study examined only peripheral blood because the primary lesion, thyroid tissue, could not be accessed.

The time point label here, explained by the study, means: persistent/refractory GD, antithyroid drugs over 5 years with positive TRAb. RNA was extracted from PBMCs in TRIzol for both TCR sequencing and RNA sequencing. The diagnosis of Graves' disease was made according to American Thyroid Association guidelines. Recruitment of patients was carried out at an endocrinology department in Xi'an, China. From each patient, approximately 9 milliliters of peripheral blood was collected into an EDTA anticoagulant tube. Ficoll Paque Plus density gradient separation was used to isolate PBMCs, and no further T cell sorting was performed. RNA quality was checked with an Agilent 2100 Bioanalyzer and agarose gel, and concentration with a NanoDrop 2000. Comments on this clonotype: Its binding antigen is unknown. Base qualities are missing; no much larger clone stands one base away.

Receptor amplification or capture employed multiplex PCR. The reads were generated on an Illumina HiSeq 4000. CDR3 regions were amplified by Arm-PCR with iRepertoire HTBI primers to construct TCR beta libraries. PCR products were gel purified before sequencing. The authors' pipeline ran thus. A total of 62 TRBV and some 15 TRBJ segments were identified across samples and were used for gene usage analysis of CDR3 amino acid clonotypes. COPE and FqMerger were used to merge filtered high-quality paired reads into contigs. BLAST was used to align contigs to IMGT TRBV, TRBD and TRBJ reference genes, and CDR3 was defined according to IMGT. Clonotypes above 0.1% frequency were classified as highly expanded clones. Shannon entropy served as the measure of repertoire diversity, while the Gini coefficient captured V-J evenness. Clonotypes shared by more than one individual were considered public. In-frame beta chains were kept once TCRdb had trimmed the public reads at Q25 with fastp and called clones with MiXCR. A single entry per CDR3 protein holds the most common genes and DNA from its merged rows. In this record, the V and J calls reflect TCRdb's handling and not the investigators' own analysis. The sample contains a few hundred thousand distinct CDR3 sequences, 23% of them found a single time. Over 25% of the sample comes from the top ten.

The starting material was peripheral blood mononuclear cells (PBMCs), obtained when the disease was refractory, from a patient treated with antithyroid drugs. This TCR came from a female donor with Graves disease.

DNA sequence: TGTGCCAGTGCCCCGGACAGGTTGACCCACGAGCAGTACTTC. Its coded protein is CASAPDRLTHEQYF. The chain joins TRBV7-2 to TRBJ2-7; 7 bases in the junction line up with TRBD1. The CDR3 spans 14 residues, from the cysteine through the phenylalanine. Of the read, only the CDR3 DNA is kept; its 42 bases are in frame from base 1. CDR1 and CDR2 are drawn from the germline V gene: SGHTA, FQGNSA. The germline V end is reduced by 9 bases and the J end by 5 bases; junction bases left unmatched: 13. Reference TRBV7-2 and TRBJ2-7 proteins supply the regions before and after the CDR3; the full variable domain is: GAGVSQSPSNKVTEKGKDVELRCDPISGHTALYWYRQSLGQGLEFLIYFQGNSAPDKSGLPSDRFSAERTGGSVSTLTIQRTQQEDSAVYLCASAPDRLTHEQYFGPGTRLTVT.